This TCR beta chain appears in the sequencing data of a study of graft-versus-host responses after intestinal transplantation. The table came from immunoSEQ multiplex PCR; TCRdb's copy has only in-frame clones and leaves some out. Among around 14,000 clones listed, around 95% were seen once. The input for sequencing was PBMCs, taken 9 days after transplant. This sequence was found in a human patient who received an intestinal transplant, so some T cells may come from the graft donor.

CDR3 sequence: CASSLRALYNEQFF. CDR3 DNA: TGCGCCAGCAGCTTGAGGGCTCTCTACAATGAGCAGTTCTTC. The rearrangement joins TRBV5-1 to TRBJ2-1, with D unclear. This CDR3 contains 14 residues. Germline lookup yields CDR1 SGHRS and CDR2 YFSETQ. Trimming left V 1 base short and J 3 bases short, with 8 bases between.